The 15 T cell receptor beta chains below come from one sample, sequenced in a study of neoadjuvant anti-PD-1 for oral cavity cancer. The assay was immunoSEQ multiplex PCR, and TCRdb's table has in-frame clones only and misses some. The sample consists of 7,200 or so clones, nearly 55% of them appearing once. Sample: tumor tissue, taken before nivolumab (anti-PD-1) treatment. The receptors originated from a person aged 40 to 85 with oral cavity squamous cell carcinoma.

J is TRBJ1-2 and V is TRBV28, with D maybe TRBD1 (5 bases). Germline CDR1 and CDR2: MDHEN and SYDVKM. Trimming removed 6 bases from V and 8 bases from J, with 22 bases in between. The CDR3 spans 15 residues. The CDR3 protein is CASRYSGTQNDGYTF. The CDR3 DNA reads TGTGCCAGCAGATACTCCGGGACTCAAAACGACGGCTACACCTTC.

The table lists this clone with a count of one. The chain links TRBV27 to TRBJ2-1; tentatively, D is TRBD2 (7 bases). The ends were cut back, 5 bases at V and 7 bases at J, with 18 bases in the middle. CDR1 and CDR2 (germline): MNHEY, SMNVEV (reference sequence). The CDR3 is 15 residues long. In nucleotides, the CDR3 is TGTGCCAGCAGTCCCGCGGGGGCGCGGGGGAATGAGCAGTTCTTC. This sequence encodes CASSPAGARGNEQFF.

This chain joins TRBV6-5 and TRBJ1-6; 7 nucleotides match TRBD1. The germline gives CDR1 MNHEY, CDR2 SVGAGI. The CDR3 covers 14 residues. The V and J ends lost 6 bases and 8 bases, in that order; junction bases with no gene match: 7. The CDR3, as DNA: TGTGCCAGCAGGCGACAGGGTGGGGATTCACCCCTCCACTTT. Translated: CASRRQGGDSPLHF.

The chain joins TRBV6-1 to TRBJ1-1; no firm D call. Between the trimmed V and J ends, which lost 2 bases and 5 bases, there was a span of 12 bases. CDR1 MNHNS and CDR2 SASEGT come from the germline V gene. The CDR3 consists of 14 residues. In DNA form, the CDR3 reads TGTGCCAGCAGTGAATTTATCGGGTTTACTGAAGCTTTCTTT. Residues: CASSEFIGFTEAFF.

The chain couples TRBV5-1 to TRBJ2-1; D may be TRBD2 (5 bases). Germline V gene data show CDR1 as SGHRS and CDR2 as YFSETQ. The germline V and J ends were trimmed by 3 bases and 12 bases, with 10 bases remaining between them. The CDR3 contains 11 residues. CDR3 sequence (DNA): TGCGCCAGCAGCTACCACGAGGGGCAGTTCTTC. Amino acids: CASSYHEGQFF.

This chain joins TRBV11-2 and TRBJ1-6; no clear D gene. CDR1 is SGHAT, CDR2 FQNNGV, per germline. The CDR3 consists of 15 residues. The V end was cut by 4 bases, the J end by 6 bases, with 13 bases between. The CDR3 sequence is CASSWEVWGNSPLHF. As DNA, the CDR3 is TGTGCCAGCAGCTGGGAGGTCTGGGGTAATTCACCCCTCCACTTT.

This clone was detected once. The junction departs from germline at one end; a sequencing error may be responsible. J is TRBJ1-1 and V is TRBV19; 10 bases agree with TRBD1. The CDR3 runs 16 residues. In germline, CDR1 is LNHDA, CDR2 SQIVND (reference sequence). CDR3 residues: CASSLDWTGGNTEAFF. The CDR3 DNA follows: TGTGCCAGTAGTCTAGACTGGACAGGGGGGAACACTGAAGCTTTCTTT.

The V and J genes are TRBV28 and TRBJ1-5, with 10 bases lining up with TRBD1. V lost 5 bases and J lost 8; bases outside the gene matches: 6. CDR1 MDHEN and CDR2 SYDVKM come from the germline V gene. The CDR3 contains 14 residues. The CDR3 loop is CASSPGQGRKPQHF. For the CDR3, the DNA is TGTGCCAGCAGTCCGGGACAGGGGAGAAAGCCCCAGCATTTT. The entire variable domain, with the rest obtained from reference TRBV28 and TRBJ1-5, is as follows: DVKVTQSSRYLVKRTGEKVFLECVQDMDHENMFWYRQDPGLGLRLIYFSYDVKMKEKGDIPEGYSVSREKKERFSLILESASTNQTSMYLCASSPGQGRKPQHFGDGTRLSIL.

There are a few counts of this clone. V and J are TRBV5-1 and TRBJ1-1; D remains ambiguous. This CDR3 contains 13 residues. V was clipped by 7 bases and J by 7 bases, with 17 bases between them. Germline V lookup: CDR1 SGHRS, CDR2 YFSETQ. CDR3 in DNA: TGCGCCAGCGCCGAGGAACAGCCGCTTGAAGCTTTCTTT. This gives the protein CASAEEQPLEAFF.

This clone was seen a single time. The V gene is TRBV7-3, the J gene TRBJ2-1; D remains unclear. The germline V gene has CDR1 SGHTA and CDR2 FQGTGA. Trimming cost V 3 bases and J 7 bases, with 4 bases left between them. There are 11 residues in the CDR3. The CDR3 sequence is CASSFGNEQFF. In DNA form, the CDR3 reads TGTGCCAGCAGCTTTGGGAATGAGCAGTTCTTC.

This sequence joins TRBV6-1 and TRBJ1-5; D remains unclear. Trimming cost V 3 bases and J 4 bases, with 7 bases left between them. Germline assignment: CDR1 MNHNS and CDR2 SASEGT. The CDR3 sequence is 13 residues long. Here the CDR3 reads CASSESPNQPQHF. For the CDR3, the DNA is TGTGCCAGCAGTGAGAGTCCTAATCAGCCCCAGCATTTT.

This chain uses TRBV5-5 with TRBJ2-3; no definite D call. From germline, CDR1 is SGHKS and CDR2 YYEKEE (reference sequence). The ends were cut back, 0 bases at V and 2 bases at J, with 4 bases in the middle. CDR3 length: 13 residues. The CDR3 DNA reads TGTGCCAGCAGCTTGGCGGCCACAGATACGCAGTATTTT. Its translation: CASSLAATDTQYF.

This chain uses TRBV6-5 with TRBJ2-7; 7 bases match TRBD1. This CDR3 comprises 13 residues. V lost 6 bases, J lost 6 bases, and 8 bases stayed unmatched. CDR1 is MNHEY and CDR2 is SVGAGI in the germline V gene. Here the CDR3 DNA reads TGTGCCAGCAGAATGGGAACAGGGGTCGAGCAGTACTTC. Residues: CASRMGTGVEQYF.

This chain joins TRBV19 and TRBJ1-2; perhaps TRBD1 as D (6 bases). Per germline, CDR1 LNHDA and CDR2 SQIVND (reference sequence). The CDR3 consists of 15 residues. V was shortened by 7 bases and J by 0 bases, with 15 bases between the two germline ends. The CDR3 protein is CASTPMDSSNYGYTF. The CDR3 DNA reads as TGTGCCAGTACCCCCATGGACAGTTCTAACTATGGCTACACCTTC.

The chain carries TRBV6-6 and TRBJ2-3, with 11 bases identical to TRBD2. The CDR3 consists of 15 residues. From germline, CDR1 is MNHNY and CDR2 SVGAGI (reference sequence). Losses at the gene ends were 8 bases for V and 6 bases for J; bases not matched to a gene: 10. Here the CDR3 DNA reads TGTGCCAGCTCGGATCAGGGACTAGCGGTTGATACGCAGTATTTT. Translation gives CASSDQGLAVDTQYF.